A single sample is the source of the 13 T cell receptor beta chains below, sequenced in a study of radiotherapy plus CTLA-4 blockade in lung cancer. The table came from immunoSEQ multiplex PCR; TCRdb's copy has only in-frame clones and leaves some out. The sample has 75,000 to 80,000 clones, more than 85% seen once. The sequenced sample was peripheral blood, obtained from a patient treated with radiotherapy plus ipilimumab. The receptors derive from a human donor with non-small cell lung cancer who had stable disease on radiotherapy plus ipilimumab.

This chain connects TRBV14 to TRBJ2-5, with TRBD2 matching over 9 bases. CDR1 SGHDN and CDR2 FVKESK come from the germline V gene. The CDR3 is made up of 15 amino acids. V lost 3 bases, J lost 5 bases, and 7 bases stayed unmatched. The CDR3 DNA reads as TGTGCCAGCAGCCAGAGGGGACTAGCCGGGGAGACCCAGTACTTC. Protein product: CASSQRGLAGETQYF.

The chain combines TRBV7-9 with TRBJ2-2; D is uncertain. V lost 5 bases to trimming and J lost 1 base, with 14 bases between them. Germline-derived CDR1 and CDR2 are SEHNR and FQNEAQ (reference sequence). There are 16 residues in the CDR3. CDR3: CASSLSGQLNTGELFF. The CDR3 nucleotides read TGTGCCAGCAGCCTATCCGGGCAGCTGAACACCGGGGAGCTGTTTTTT.

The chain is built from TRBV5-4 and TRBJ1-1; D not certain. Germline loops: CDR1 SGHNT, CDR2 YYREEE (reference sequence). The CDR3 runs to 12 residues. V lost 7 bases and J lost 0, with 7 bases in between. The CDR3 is CASSEVNTEAFF. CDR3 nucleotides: TGTGCCAGCTCGGAGGTGAACACTGAAGCTTTCTTT.

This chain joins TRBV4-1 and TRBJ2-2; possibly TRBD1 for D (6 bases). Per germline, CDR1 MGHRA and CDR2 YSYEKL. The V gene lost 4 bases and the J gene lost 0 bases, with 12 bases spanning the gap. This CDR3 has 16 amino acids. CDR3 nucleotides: TGCGCCAGCAGCCCCACCGGGACATCGAACACCGGGGAGCTGTTTTTT. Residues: CASSPTGTSNTGELFF.

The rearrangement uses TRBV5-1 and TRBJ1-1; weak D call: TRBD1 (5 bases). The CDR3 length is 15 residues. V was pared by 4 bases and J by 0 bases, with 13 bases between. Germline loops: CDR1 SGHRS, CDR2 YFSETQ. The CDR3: CASSRAGTVNTEAFF. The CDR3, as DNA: TGCGCCAGCAGCAGGGCAGGGACGGTGAACACTGAAGCTTTCTTT.

CDR3 coding DNA: TGTGCCAGCAGTTTAGGGGACTATCACGCCTACGAGCAGTACTTC. It encodes CASSLGDYHAYEQYF. V and J are TRBV27 and TRBJ2-7, with 7 bases identical to TRBD2. Trimming at V came to 2 bases and at J to 2 bases, leaving 6 bases not matched to a gene. Per germline, CDR1 MNHEY and CDR2 SMNVEV (reference sequence). The CDR3 totals 15 residues.

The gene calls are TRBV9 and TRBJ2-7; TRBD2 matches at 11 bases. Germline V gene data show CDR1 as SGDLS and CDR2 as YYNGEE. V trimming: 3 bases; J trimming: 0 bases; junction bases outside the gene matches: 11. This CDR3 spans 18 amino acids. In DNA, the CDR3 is TGTGCCAGCAGCGCCGGCGAGGCTAGCGGGAGGAGCTCCTACGAGCAGTACTTC. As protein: CASSAGEASGRSSYEQYF.

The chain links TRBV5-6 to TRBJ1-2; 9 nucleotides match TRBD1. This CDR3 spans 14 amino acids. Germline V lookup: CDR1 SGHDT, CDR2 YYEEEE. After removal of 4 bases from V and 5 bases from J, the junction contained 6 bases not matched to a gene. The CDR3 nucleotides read TGTGCCAGCAGCCGGACAGGGGTTGGGTATGGCTACACCTTC. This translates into CASSRTGVGYGYTF.

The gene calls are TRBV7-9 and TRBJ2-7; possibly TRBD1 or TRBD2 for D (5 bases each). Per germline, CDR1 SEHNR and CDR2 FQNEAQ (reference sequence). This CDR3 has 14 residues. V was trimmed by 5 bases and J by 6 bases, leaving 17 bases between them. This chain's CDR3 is CASSRDRQRGEQYF. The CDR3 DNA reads TGTGCCAGCAGCCGGGACCGCCAAAGAGGCGAGCAGTACTTC.

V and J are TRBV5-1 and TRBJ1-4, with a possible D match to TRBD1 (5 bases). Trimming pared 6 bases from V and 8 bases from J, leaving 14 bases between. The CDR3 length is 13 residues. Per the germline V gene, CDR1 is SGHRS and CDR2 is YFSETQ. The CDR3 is CASMGPDIEKLFF. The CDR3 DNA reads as TGCGCCAGCATGGGGCCCGACATAGAAAAACTGTTTTTT.

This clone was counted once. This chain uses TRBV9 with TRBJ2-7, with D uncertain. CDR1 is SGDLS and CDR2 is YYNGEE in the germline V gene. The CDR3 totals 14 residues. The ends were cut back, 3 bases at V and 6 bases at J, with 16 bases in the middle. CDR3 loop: CASSAHPGPVEQYF. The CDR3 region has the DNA TGTGCCAGCAGCGCACACCCCGGACCCGTCGAGCAGTACTTC.

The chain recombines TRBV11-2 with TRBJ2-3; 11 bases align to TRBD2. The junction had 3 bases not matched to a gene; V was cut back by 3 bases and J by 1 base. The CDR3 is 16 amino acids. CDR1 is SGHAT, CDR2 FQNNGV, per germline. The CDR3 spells CASSFQLAGGTDTQYF. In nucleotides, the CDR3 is TGTGCCAGCAGCTTCCAACTAGCGGGGGGCACAGATACGCAGTATTTT.

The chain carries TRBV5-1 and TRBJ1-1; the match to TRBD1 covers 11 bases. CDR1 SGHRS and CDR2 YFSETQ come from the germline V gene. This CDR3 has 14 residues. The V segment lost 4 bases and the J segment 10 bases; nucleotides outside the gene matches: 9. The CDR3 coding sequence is TGCGCCAGCAGCGCCGGGACAGGGGGAGGCACAGCTTTCTTT. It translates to CASSAGTGGGTAFF.